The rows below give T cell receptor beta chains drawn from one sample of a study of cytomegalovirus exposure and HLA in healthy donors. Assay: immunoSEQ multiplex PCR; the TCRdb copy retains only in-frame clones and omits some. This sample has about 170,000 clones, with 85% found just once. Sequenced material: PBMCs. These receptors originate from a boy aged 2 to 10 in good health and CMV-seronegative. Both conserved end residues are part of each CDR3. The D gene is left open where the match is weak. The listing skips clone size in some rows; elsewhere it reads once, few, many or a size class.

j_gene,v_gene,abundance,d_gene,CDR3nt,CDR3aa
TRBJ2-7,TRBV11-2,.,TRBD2,TGTGCCAGCAGCTTAGGACTAGCGGGAGGGGGGGAGCAGTACTTC,CASSLGLAGGGEQYF
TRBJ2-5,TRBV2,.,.,TGTGCCAGCAGTGGCTGGGACTTCCTCGGGGTCCAAGAGACCCAGTACTTC,CASSGWDFLGVQETQYF
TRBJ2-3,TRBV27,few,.,TGTGCCAGCACCCATGGGCGGGGAACTTTCACAGATACGCAGTATTTT,CASTHGRGTFTDTQYF
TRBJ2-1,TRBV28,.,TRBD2,TGTGCCAGCAGGACTAGCGGGAGCACTGAGCAGTTCTTC,CASRTSGSTEQFF
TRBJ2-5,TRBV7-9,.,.,TGTGCCAGCAGCTTAGATCCTAGCAAAGAGACCCAGTACTTC,CASSLDPSKETQYF
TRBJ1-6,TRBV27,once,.,TGTGCCGCGTGGGCCAACTCCTATAATTCACCCCTCCACTTT,CAAWANSYNSPLHF
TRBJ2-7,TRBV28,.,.,TGTGCCAGCCTGAGCTCCTACGAGCAGTACTTC,CASLSSYEQYF
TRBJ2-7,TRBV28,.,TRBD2,TGTGCCAGCAGTTTCCCCCGGACTAGCGGGAGCAACGGTGAGCAGTACTTC,CASSFPRTSGSNGEQYF
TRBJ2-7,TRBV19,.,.,TGTGCCAGTAGCCTTATGTCGGGGGTGGACGAGCAGTACTTC,CASSLMSGVDEQYF
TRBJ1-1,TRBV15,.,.,TGTGCCACCAGCAGAGATGCCCGGGGGGACACTGAAGCTTTCTTT,CATSRDARGDTEAFF
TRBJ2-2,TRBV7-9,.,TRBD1,TGTTCCAGCAGCCCCAGGACAGGGCGGAGCACCGGGGAGCTGTTTTTT,CSSSPRTGRSTGELFF
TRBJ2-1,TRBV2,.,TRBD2,TGTGCCAGCAGTGGGGGGACTAGATGGGCGGTGGAGCAGTTCTTC,CASSGGTRWAVEQFF
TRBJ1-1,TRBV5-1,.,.,TGCGCCAGCAGCTTATTACGCGAGGGTAACACTGAAGCTTTCTTT,CASSLLREGNTEAFF
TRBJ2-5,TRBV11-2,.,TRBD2,TGTGCCAGCAGCTTAGGGCTAGCGGGGGGCCAAGAGACCCAGTACTTC,CASSLGLAGGQETQYF
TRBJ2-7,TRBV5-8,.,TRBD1,TGTGCCAGCAGCCCCCGGGACAGGGTGTCGTTCGAGCAGTACTTC,CASSPRDRVSFEQYF
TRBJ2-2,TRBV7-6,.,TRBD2,TGTGCCAGCAGCTCACTAGCGGGAGGGAACGGGGAGCTGTTTTTT,CASSSLAGGNGELFF
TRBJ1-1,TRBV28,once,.,TGTGCCATAGTCACTGAAACTGAAGCTTTCTTT,CAIVTETEAFF
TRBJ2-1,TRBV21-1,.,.,TGTGCCAGCAGCAACCGGGGTAGCGGTAGCTCCTACAATGAGCAGTTCTTC,CASSNRGSGSSYNEQFF
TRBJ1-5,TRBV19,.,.,TGTGCCAGTAGTATCGGGGGTGCGGGCAATCAGCCCCAGCATTTT,CASSIGGAGNQPQHF
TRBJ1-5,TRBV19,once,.,TGTGCCAGTAGTTTACCGCGTCAGCCCCAGCATTTT,CASSLPRQPQHF
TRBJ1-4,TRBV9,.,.,TGTGCCAGCAGCGTAGCCCCGGACAGTCGAAAACTGTTTTTT,CASSVAPDSRKLFF
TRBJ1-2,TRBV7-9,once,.,TGTGCCAGCAGCTTAGCAGGAGCTGTTCGAGTCTATGGCTACACCTTC,CASSLAGAVRVYGYTF
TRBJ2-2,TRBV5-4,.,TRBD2,TGTGCCAGCAGCTCCCCCGGGGGCGGGGGGTTTGGTGGCGGGGAGCTGTTTTTT,CASSSPGGGGFGGGELFF
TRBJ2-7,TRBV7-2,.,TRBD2,TGTGCCAGCAGCCCGGGGGGAGGAGCCCGGCAGTACTTC,CASSPGGGARQYF
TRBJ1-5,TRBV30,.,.,TGTGCCTGGAGTGTTGCGGGGAATCAGCCCCAGCATTTT,CAWSVAGNQPQHF
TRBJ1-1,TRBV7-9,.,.,TGTGCCAGCAGCCCACAGCATGAAGCTTTCTTT,CASSPQHEAFF
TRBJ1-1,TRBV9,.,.,TGTGCCAGCAGCGTTGTCGGGGGTGGCACTGAAGCTTTCTTT,CASSVVGGGTEAFF
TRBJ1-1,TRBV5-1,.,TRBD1,TGCGCCAGCAGCTTGGGGACAGGGGGCGCATCTGAAGCTTTCTTT,CASSLGTGGASEAFF
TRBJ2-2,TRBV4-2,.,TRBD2,TGTGCCAGCAGCCAAGATCGGGCTAGCGGGAGGGGCACCGGGGAGCTGTTTTTT,CASSQDRASGRGTGELFF
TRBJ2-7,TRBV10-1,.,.,TGCGCCAGCAGTGAGCCGCTCAGGGCGACCGAGCAGTACTTC,CASSEPLRATEQYF
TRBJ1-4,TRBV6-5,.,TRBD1,TGTGCCAGCAGGCCCGGGACAGCGACTTCAGAAAAACTGTTTTTT,CASRPGTATSEKLFF
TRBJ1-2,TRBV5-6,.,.,TGTGCCAGCAGCTTGGGTTCCGGGTGGGACTATGGCTACACCTTC,CASSLGSGWDYGYTF
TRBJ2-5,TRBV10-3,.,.,TGTGCCATCAGTGGCGGACTCCAAGAGACCCAGTACTTC,CAISGGLQETQYF
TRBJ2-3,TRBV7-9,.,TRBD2,TGTGCCAGCAGCTTGCGAGCGGGAGGTGGGACAGATACGCAGTATTTT,CASSLRAGGGTDTQYF
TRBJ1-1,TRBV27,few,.,TGTGCCAGCAGATCCCGGGTGAGGACTGAAGCTTTCTTT,CASRSRVRTEAFF
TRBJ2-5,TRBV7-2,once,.,TGTGCCAGCAGCTTAGCGATAAGCAGGGGCGGGGAGACCCAGTACTTC,CASSLAISRGGETQYF
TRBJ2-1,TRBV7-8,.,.,TGTGCCAGCAGCTTACGGGCAGGGATCTCCTACAATGAGCAGTTCTTC,CASSLRAGISYNEQFF
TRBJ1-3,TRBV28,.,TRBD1,TGTGCCAGCACCTTATCAGGGGGCGCGAACACCATATATTTT,CASTLSGGANTIYF
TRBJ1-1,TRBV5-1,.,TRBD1,TGCGCCAGCAGCCCCGGGACAGGGGGCTTGTACACTGAAGCTTTCTTT,CASSPGTGGLYTEAFF
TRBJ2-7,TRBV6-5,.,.,TGTGCCAGCAGTTACTCTGGCAGCGAGCAGTACTTC,CASSYSGSEQYF
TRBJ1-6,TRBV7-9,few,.,TGTGCCAGCAGCAACGGAATGCGGAGAAATTCACCCCTCCACTTT,CASSNGMRRNSPLHF
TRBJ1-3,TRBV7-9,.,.,TGTGCTACCCCCACCCGGGGCTCTGGAAACACCATATATTTT,CATPTRGSGNTIYF
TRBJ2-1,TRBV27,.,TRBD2,TGTGCCACCGGAGCGGGGGGGAGCGGCAATGAGCAGTTCTTC,CATGAGGSGNEQFF
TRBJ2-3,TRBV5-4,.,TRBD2,TGTGCCAGCGCCGGGGGGGCTGAAGATACGCAGTATTTT,CASAGGAEDTQYF
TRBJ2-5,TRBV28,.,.,TGTGCCAGCAGTTTTACGATAGGGGAGGAATCTCAAGAGACCCAGTACTTC,CASSFTIGEESQETQYF